The 2 T cell receptor beta chains below come from one sample, sequenced in a study of cytomegalovirus exposure and HLA in healthy donors. Primers included in the PCR were 60 Vbeta and 13 Jbeta primers. Measured with immunoSEQ multiplex PCR; TCRdb has only the in-frame clones, and not every one. The sample consists of fewer than 150,000 clones, just under 80% of them appearing once. Material for sequencing was PBMCs. These receptors all come from a man younger than 40 in good health.

V and J are TRBV7-2 and TRBJ2-5; 9 bases align to TRBD1. Matching the DNA end better, TRBJ2-7 makes the J call doubtful. CDR1 SGHTA and CDR2 FQGNSA come from the germline V gene. This CDR3 has 15 residues. The CDR3 is CASSSSGTGMNEQYF. CDR3 coding DNA: TGTGCCAGCAGCTCCTCCGGGACAGGGATGAACGAGCAGTACTTC.

The chain has TRBV6-5 and TRBJ2-5, with TRBD2 matching over 14 bases. Germline V gene data show CDR1 as MNHEY and CDR2 as SVGAGI. V lost 6 bases to trimming and J lost 11 bases; unmatched junction nucleotides: 11. The CDR3 loop spans 15 amino acids. Here the CDR3 DNA reads TGTGCCAGCAGCCAGGATCGGACTAGCGGGAGGTTTCAGTACTTC. Protein sequence: CASSQDRTSGRFQYF.